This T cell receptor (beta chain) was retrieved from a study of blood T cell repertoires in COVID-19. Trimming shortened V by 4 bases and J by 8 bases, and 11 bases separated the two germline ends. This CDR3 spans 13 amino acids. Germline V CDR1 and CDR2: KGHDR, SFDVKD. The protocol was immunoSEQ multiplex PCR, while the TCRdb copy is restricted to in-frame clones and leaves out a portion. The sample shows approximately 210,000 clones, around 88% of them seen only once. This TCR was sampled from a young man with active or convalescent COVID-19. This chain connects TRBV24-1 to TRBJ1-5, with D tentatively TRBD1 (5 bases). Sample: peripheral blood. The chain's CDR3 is CATSETGVEPQHF. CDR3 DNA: TGTGCCACCAGTGAAACAGGAGTGGAGCCCCAGCATTTT.